These 4 T cell receptor beta chains were all obtained from the same sample, sequenced in a study of T cells in localized non-small cell lung cancer. Data came from immunoSEQ multiplex PCR; TCRdb stores just in-frame clones and leaves some out. The table includes some 51,000 clones, more than 80% detected once. This specimen was peripheral blood, taken before any cancer treatment. Receptors were obtained from a woman aged 35 to 70 with stage I lung adenocarcinoma.

V is TRBV6-5 and J is TRBJ1-5; D remains ambiguous. There are 14 residues in the CDR3. Germline CDR1 and CDR2: MNHEY and SVGAGI. Trimming removed 6 bases at V and 0 bases at J, with 9 bases between. The CDR3 reads CASRGDGSNQPQHF. CDR3 nucleotides: TGTGCCAGCAGAGGCGACGGTAGCAATCAGCCCCAGCATTTT.

CDR3: CASSFRGRDQPQHF. The DNA of the CDR3 is TGTGCCAGCAGCTTCCGGGGGCGGGATCAGCCCCAGCATTTT. This chain links TRBV6-6 with TRBJ1-5, with D possibly being TRBD1 (6 bases). Germline V gives CDR1 MNHNY, CDR2 SVGAGI (reference sequence). The CDR3 consists of 14 residues. Trimming stripped 6 bases from V and 5 bases from J, with 14 bases between.

The chain is built from TRBV27 and TRBJ1-1; no definite D call. This CDR3 has 15 residues. V dropped 0 bases and J dropped 0 bases, with 8 bases sitting between them. Germline CDR1 is MNHEY and CDR2 is SMNVEV (reference sequence). CDR3 sequence: CASSLSWTVNTEAFF. CDR3 DNA sequence: TGTGCCAGCAGTTTATCGTGGACGGTGAACACTGAAGCTTTCTTT.

The V call is TRBV2, the J call TRBJ2-1; 9 bases align to TRBD2. V shed 4 bases, J shed 7 bases, and the junction held 8 bases outside the gene matches. The CDR3 loop spans 15 amino acids. Germline V gene lookup returns CDR1 SNHLY and CDR2 FYNNEI. CDR3 loop: CASSGVAGASNEQFF. The CDR3 bases are TGTGCCAGCAGTGGGGTAGCGGGGGCCAGTAATGAGCAGTTCTTC.